These T cell receptor beta chains were read from a single sample in a study of cytomegalovirus exposure and HLA in healthy donors. Method: immunoSEQ multiplex PCR; TCRdb's copy keeps in-frame clones and lacks some. The sample holds roughly 170,000 clones, about 65% seen once. The sequenced material came from PBMCs. The source of these receptors is a girl under 18 in good health and CMV-seronegative. Each CDR3 is given with its conserved first and last residue. A D gene is named only where the DNA matches it firmly. Only part of the rows carry a size: once, few, many, or a class if the clone is expanded.

clone_size | j_call | v_call | d_call | cdr3_aa | cdr3_nt
NA | TRBJ2-7 | TRBV6-6 | NA | CASSSPGQNPYEQYF | TGTGCCAGCAGCTCACCCGGACAGAACCCCTACGAGCAGTACTTC
few | TRBJ1-1 | TRBV5-6 | NA | CASSGYREVPEAFF | TGTGCCAGCAGCGGCTACAGGGAAGTCCCTGAAGCTTTCTTT
NA | TRBJ2-7 | TRBV7-6 | NA | CASSGDTSYEQYF | TGTGCCAGCAGCGGTGACACCTCCTACGAGCAGTACTTC
few | TRBJ1-6 | TRBV6-5 | NA | CASRGSSYNSPLHF | TGTGCCAGCAGAGGGAGCTCCTATAATTCACCCCTCCACTTT
NA | TRBJ2-3 | TRBV5-6 | NA | CASSLEGGRTDTQYF | TGTGCCAGCAGCTTGGAGGGGGGGCGCACAGATACGCAGTATTTT
few | TRBJ2-1 | TRBV28 | TRBD2 | CASSLPGLAGNEQFF | TGTGCCAGCAGTCTTCCGGGACTAGCGGGGAATGAGCAGTTCTTC
NA | TRBJ1-3 | TRBV4-1 | NA | CASSQEASHLSSGNTIYF | TGCGCCAGCAGCCAAGAAGCGTCGCACCTCTCCTCTGGAAACACCATATATTTT
NA | TRBJ2-1 | TRBV6-4 | TRBD2 | CASSDSQRGDYNEQFF | TGTGCCAGCAGTGACTCGCAGCGGGGGGATTACAATGAGCAGTTCTTC
NA | TRBJ1-1 | TRBV6-1 | TRBD1 | CASSEQGASTEAFF | TGTGCCAGCAGTGAGCAGGGGGCGAGCACTGAAGCTTTCTTT
NA | TRBJ1-5 | TRBV18 | NA | CASSQEEVFGGNQPQHF | TGTGCCAGCTCACAGGAGGAAGTTTTCGGGGGCAATCAGCCCCAGCATTTT
few | TRBJ1-1 | TRBV7-2 | TRBD1 | CASSLAGTAREAFF | TGTGCCAGCAGCTTAGCGGGGACAGCTAGAGAAGCTTTCTTT
NA | TRBJ1-1 | TRBV27 | NA | CASSGTANTEAFF | TGTGCCAGCAGTGGGACTGCGAACACTGAAGCTTTCTTT
NA | TRBJ2-2 | TRBV5-1 | NA | CASSSGRGGAGELFF | TGCGCCAGCAGCTCCGGGCGGGGTGGTGCCGGGGAGCTGTTTTTT
NA | TRBJ1-5 | TRBV2 | NA | CASSPTDSRNQPQHF | TGTGCCAGCAGTCCAACTGACAGTCGCAATCAGCCCCAGCATTTT
NA | TRBJ1-5 | TRBV14 | NA | CASSQLNQPQHF | TGTGCCAGCAGCCAATTAAATCAGCCCCAGCATTTT
few | TRBJ1-1 | TRBV19 | NA | CASSFSTEAFF | TGTGCCAGTAGTTTCAGCACTGAAGCTTTCTTT
few | TRBJ2-1 | TRBV30 | NA | CAWTHPEGEQFF | TGTGCCTGGACCCACCCCGAGGGTGAGCAGTTCTTC
few | TRBJ1-2 | TRBV6-1 | NA | CASSEHRALYGYTF | TGTGCCAGCAGTGAACACAGGGCCCTCTATGGCTACACCTTC
NA | TRBJ2-3 | TRBV5-6 | TRBD2 | CASSFLAGAGADTQYF | TGTGCCAGCAGCTTTCTAGCGGGGGCCGGGGCAGATACGCAGTATTTT
NA | TRBJ1-5 | TRBV9 | NA | CASKPRSGNQPQHF | TGTGCCAGCAAGCCCCGGTCGGGCAATCAGCCCCAGCATTTT
few | TRBJ2-7 | TRBV6-1 | TRBD2 | CASSVAGAYEQYF | TGTGCCAGCAGCGTAGCGGGGGCCTACGAGCAGTACTTC
NA | TRBJ1-1 | TRBV5-1 | NA | CASSSIQGSMNTEAFF | TGCGCCAGCAGCTCAATACAGGGTTCCATGAACACTGAAGCTTTCTTT
once | TRBJ1-5 | TRBV19 | NA | CASSIPQGVGSNQPQHF | TGTGCCAGTAGTATACCCCAAGGGGTGGGGAGCAATCAGCCCCAGCATTTT
NA | TRBJ2-5 | TRBV7-3 | TRBD2 | CASSPRLAGWETQYF | TGTGCCAGCAGCCCAAGACTAGCGGGGTGGGAGACCCAGTACTTC
NA | TRBJ2-3 | TRBV29-1 | TRBD2 | CSVVTSGGATQYF | TGCAGCGTTGTTACTAGCGGGGGGGCTACGCAGTATTTT
NA | TRBJ1-2 | TRBV2 | NA | CASTRLGENYGYTF | TGTGCCAGCACCCGCCTGGGAGAAAACTATGGCTACACCTTC
NA | TRBJ2-3 | TRBV9 | TRBD2 | CASSVGSGGVTDTQYF | TGTGCCAGCAGCGTAGGTAGCGGGGGGGTCACAGATACGCAGTATTTT
NA | TRBJ2-7 | TRBV19 | TRBD1 | CASSMGTGKAYEQYF | TGTGCCAGTAGTATGGGGACAGGGAAGGCTTACGAGCAGTACTTC
few | TRBJ2-1 | TRBV7-3 | TRBD1 | CASSLTGQGIGGGEQFF | TGTGCCAGCAGCTTAACGGGACAGGGAATTGGCGGCGGTGAGCAGTTCTTC
NA | TRBJ1-1 | TRBV7-2 | NA | CASSLGLQGGTEAFF | TGTGCCAGCAGCTTAGGGTTACAGGGAGGGACTGAAGCTTTCTTT
once | TRBJ1-3 | TRBV6-5 | NA | CASSPGQSSGNTIYF | TGTGCCAGCAGTCCTGGACAGAGCTCTGGAAACACCATATATTTT
NA | TRBJ2-3 | TRBV2 | TRBD2 | CASRGGREDTQYF | TGTGCCAGCCGGGGGGGCCGAGAGGATACGCAGTATTTT
NA | TRBJ2-5 | TRBV5-1 | TRBD2 | CASSRGTSGGARETQYF | TGCGCCAGCAGCAGAGGGACTAGCGGGGGGGCTCGAGAGACCCAGTACTTC
NA | TRBJ1-4 | TRBV2 | TRBD1 | CASSAIRDRYEKLFF | TGTGCCAGCAGTGCGATCAGGGACAGATATGAAAAACTGTTTTTT
NA | TRBJ1-1 | TRBV7-9 | TRBD1 | CASSLVGGLGTEAFF | TGTGCCAGCAGCTTAGTAGGGGGCCTGGGCACTGAAGCTTTCTTT
NA | TRBJ2-7 | TRBV19 | NA | CASSWQGRAEQYF | TGTGCCAGTAGTTGGCAGGGAAGGGCCGAGCAGTACTTC
NA | TRBJ1-5 | TRBV15 | NA | CATSRDFGQTNQPQHF | TGTGCCACCAGCAGAGATTTTGGGCAGACCAATCAGCCCCAGCATTTT
NA | TRBJ2-7 | TRBV7-6 | TRBD2 | CASSLAVAGGPNSYEQYF | TGTGCCAGCAGCTTAGCGGTAGCGGGGGGGCCAAACTCCTACGAGCAGTACTTC
NA | TRBJ2-3 | TRBV6-4 | NA | CAIPSGGLDTQYF | TGTGCCATCCCGTCCGGCGGCTTAGATACGCAGTATTTT
NA | TRBJ2-6 | TRBV7-6 | NA | CASSLVADSLSGANVLTF | TGTGCCAGCAGCTTAGTGGCGGACAGCCTTTCTGGGGCCAACGTCCTGACTTTC
NA | TRBJ1-6 | TRBV9 | NA | CASSVKPGHGDSPLHF | TGTGCCAGCAGCGTAAAACCGGGACATGGGGATTCACCCCTCCACTTT
NA | TRBJ1-1 | TRBV19 | TRBD1 | CASSLAGRGLVTEAFF | TGTGCCAGTAGCCTCGCCGGCAGGGGGCTGGTAACTGAAGCTTTCTTT
NA | TRBJ2-5 | TRBV12-5 | TRBD2 | CASGIGTREETQYF | TGTGCTAGTGGTATAGGGACTAGGGAAGAGACCCAGTACTTC
NA | TRBJ1-6 | TRBV6-5 | NA | CASSSRGNSPLHF | TGTGCCAGCAGCTCCAGGGGTAATTCACCCCTCCACTTT
few | TRBJ2-7 | TRBV7-6 | NA | CASSSTWTANYEQYF | TGTGCCAGCAGCTCGACGTGGACAGCGAACTACGAGCAGTACTTC
once | TRBJ2-5 | TRBV6-5 | NA | CASSWSTQETQYF | TGTGCCAGCAGTTGGAGCACCCAAGAGACCCAGTACTTC
NA | TRBJ1-2 | TRBV7-9 | TRBD1 | CASNPRDRAAGYTF | TGTGCCAGCAACCCCCGGGACAGGGCCGCTGGCTACACCTTC
NA | TRBJ1-2 | TRBV6-1 | NA | CASFRPTNYGYTF | TGTGCCAGCTTCCGTCCAACAAACTATGGCTACACCTTC
NA | TRBJ2-7 | TRBV4-1 | TRBD1 | CASSQEDRGLYEQYF | TGCGCCAGCAGCCAAGAAGACAGGGGGCTTTACGAGCAGTACTTC
NA | TRBJ1-1 | TRBV7-3 | TRBD1 | CASSPRDRGEAFF | TGTGCCAGCAGCCCCAGGGACAGGGGAGAAGCTTTCTTT
few | TRBJ2-7 | TRBV19 | NA | CASSVGFPREQYF | TGTGCCAGTAGTGTAGGGTTTCCGAGGGAGCAGTACTTC
few | TRBJ2-5 | TRBV7-2 | NA | CASSLVKRGKETQYF | TGTGCCAGCAGCTTAGTAAAACGGGGGAAGGAGACCCAGTACTTC